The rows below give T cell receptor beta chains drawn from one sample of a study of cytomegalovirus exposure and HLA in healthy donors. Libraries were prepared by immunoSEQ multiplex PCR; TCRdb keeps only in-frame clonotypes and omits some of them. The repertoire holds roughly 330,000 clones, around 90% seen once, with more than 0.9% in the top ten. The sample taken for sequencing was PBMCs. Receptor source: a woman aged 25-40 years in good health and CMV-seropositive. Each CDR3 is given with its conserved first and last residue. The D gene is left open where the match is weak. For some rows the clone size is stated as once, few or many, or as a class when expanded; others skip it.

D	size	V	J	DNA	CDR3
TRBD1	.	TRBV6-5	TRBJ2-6	TGTGCCAGCAGTCTAGACAGGGCTGGGGCCAACGTCCTGACTTTC	CASSLDRAGANVLTF
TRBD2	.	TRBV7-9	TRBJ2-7	TGTGCCAGCAGCGAACCGGGACTAGCGGCCTACGAGCAGTACTTC	CASSEPGLAAYEQYF
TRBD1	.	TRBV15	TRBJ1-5	TGTGCCACCAGCAGGGGACAGCAAAATCAGCCCCAGCATTTT	CATSRGQQNQPQHF
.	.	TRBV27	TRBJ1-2	TGTGCCAGCAGCCCCCAGGGGACGAGCTATGGCTACACCTTC	CASSPQGTSYGYTF
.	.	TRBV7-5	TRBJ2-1	TGTGCCAGAAGCGCCGGGACTAGCGGACATGAGCAGTTCTTC	CARSAGTSGHEQFF
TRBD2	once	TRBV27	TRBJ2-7	TGTGCCAGCACCTCTGGTACTAGCGGGGGACCCTACGAGCAGTACTTC	CASTSGTSGGPYEQYF
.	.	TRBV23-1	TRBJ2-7	TGCGCCAGCAGTCCCCTTGGGGGCGGGACAACGCCGGGCCACGAGCAGTACTTC	CASSPLGGGTTPGHEQYF
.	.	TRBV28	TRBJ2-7	TGTGCCACGGGGGGCGTAGGCCCTCCCTACGAGCAGTACTTC	CATGGVGPPYEQYF
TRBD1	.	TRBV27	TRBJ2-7	TGTGCCAGCAGTTTGTTTGGACAGGAAACCTACGAGCAGTACTTC	CASSLFGQETYEQYF
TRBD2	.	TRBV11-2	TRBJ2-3	TGTGCCAGCAGCCTAAGGACTAGCGGGGGCACCACAGATACGCAGTATTTT	CASSLRTSGGTTDTQYF
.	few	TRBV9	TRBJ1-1	TGTGCCAGCAGCGTAGGCGGGGCCGGGAACACTGAAGCTTTCTTT	CASSVGGAGNTEAFF
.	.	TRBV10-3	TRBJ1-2	TGTGCCATCAGTGAGTCAACCTTACCCGGGCATGGCTACACCTTC	CAISESTLPGHGYTF
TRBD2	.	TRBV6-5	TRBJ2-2	TGTGCCAGCAGTTACGGACTAGCGGGTATAACCGGGGAGCTGTTTTTT	CASSYGLAGITGELFF
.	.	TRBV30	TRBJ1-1	TGTGCCTGGAGTGTGGACTCAGGCCAACACCCGAACACTGAAGCTTTCTTT	CAWSVDSGQHPNTEAFF
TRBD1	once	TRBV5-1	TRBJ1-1	TGCGCCAGCAGCATAACCGGGACAGGGGTACCTGAAGCTTTCTTT	CASSITGTGVPEAFF
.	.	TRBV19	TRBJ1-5	TGTGCCAGTAGTATAGGGTCAGGGAGCCAGCCCCAGCATTTT	CASSIGSGSQPQHF
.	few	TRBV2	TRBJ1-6	TGTGCCAGCAGACTCCCCCAGGCCCTATTCGGTTCACCCCTCCACTTT	CASRLPQALFGSPLHF
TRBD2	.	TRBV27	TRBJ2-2	TGTGCCAGCAGTTTTAGCGGGACCGGGGAGCTGTTTTTT	CASSFSGTGELFF
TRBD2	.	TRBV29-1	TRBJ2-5	TGCAGCGTTGTTCCCAGGACTAGCGGGGTGCAAGAGACCCAGTACTTC	CSVVPRTSGVQETQYF
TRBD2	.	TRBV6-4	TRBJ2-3	TGTGCCAGCAGTGTTACAAGCGGGGGGTTAGATACGCAGTATTTT	CASSVTSGGLDTQYF
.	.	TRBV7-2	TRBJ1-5	TGTGCCAGCAGCCAATTCACTGGTTTCGAGCCCCAGCATTTT	CASSQFTGFEPQHF
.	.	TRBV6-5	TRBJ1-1	TGTGCCAGCACCTACTTGGAGGGGAACACTGAAGCTTTCTTT	CASTYLEGNTEAFF
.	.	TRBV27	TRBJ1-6	TGTGCCAGCAGCTTAGAAGGGTTTGGTAATTCACCCCTCCACTTT	CASSLEGFGNSPLHF
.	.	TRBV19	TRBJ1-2	TGTGCCAGCAGTCCGGCGGACATTAGACTCTATGGCTACACCTTC	CASSPADIRLYGYTF
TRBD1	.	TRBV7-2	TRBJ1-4	TGTGCCAGCAGCCTCAGGGGGTTTCGGGAAAAACTGTTTTTT	CASSLRGFREKLFF
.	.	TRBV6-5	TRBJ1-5	TGTGCCAGCATCGGTGACGTTCTTGGCAATCAGCCCCAGCATTTT	CASIGDVLGNQPQHF
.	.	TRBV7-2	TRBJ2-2	TGTGCCAGCAGCAAAAGACAGACCGTCGGGGAGCTGTTTTTT	CASSKRQTVGELFF
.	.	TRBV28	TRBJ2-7	TGTGCCAGCAGTTTATTGGCCGGACTCTACGAGCAGTACTTC	CASSLLAGLYEQYF
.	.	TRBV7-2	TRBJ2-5	TGTGCCAGCAGCGTAGAGCGAGGGACCCAGTACTTC	CASSVERGTQYF
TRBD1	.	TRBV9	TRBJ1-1	TGTGCCAGCAGCGCAAACCGGGACAGGGCAATGAACACTGAAGCTTTCTTT	CASSANRDRAMNTEAFF
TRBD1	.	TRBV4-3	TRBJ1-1	TGCGCCAGCAGCCATTACAGGGGGCAGGATGCTTTCTTT	CASSHYRGQDAFF
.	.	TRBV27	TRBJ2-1	TGTGCCAGCAGCCCTGGGTACGAGCAGTTCTTC	CASSPGYEQFF
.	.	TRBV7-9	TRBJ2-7	TGTGCCAACCTGGACAGCTACGAGCAGTACTTC	CANLDSYEQYF
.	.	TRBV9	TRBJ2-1	TGTGCCAGCAGCTTACTAGCAGATTCCTACAATGAGCAGTTCTTC	CASSLLADSYNEQFF
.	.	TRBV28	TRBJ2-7	TGTGCCAGCAGTAGTGGGATAATCTACGAGCAGTACTTC	CASSSGIIYEQYF
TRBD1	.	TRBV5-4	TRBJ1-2	TGTGCCAGCAGCCCGGACAGGGGGTATTATGGCTACACCTTC	CASSPDRGYYGYTF
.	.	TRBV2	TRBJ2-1	TGTGCCAGCGACGGTCAGGGGACTTACAATGAGCAGTTCTTC	CASDGQGTYNEQFF
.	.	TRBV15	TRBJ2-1	TGTGCCACCAGCAGAGATGACAGAAAGAATGAGCAGTTCTTC	CATSRDDRKNEQFF
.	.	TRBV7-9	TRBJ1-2	TGTGCCAGCAGCTCGACCCCACTGCACTATAGCTATGGCTACACCTTC	CASSSTPLHYSYGYTF
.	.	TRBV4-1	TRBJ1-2	TGCGCCAGCAGCCAACCGTCCCGGGACCTCTATGGCTACACCTTC	CASSQPSRDLYGYTF
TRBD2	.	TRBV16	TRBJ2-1	TGTGCCAGCAGCCCCGAACTAGCGGGAGTACGCAATGAGCAGTTCTTC	CASSPELAGVRNEQFF
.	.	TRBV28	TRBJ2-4	TGTGCCAGCAGCGCTCCTCGGACAGCTAGAAACATTCAGTACTTC	CASSAPRTARNIQYF
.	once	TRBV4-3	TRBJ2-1	TGCGCCAGCAGCCAAGTCGTCTCGGGGTCCAATGAGCAGTTCTTC	CASSQVVSGSNEQFF
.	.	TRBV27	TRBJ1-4	TGTGCCAGCCGGGGGGGCCCCGCAACTAATGAAAAACTGTTTTTT	CASRGGPATNEKLFF